This T cell receptor beta chain emerged from a study of blood T cells in healthy people across ages. In regard to this clonotype: Its antigen is as yet unknown.

Through a sample-barcoded 5' primer and a J-beta primer mix, a second PCR was run for roughly 7 to 12 cycles. TCRdb redid the calling of the 5' RACE reads with MiXCR, one entry per CDR3 protein. The table includes around 1.5 million distinct CDR3 sequences, 59% detected once. Germline V gives CDR1 SGHAT, CDR2 FQNNGV. The CDR3 spans 15 residues. Trimming left V 5 bases short and J 2 bases short, with 10 bases between. Study-wide findings and caveats: Considered underestimates were the diversity estimates obtained from one million T cells. The fall in TCR beta diversity per million T cells was roughly linear with age.

The sequenced material came from blood. V is TRBV11-2 and J is TRBJ2-6, with D perhaps matching TRBD2 (5 bases). This TCR came from a man aged 18 to 30 in good health. The CDR3 coding sequence is TGTGCCAGCAGCCGAATTAGCGCTGGGGCCAACGTCCTGACTTTC. Translation gives CASSRISAGANVLTF. The entire variable domain, with the rest obtained from reference TRBV11-2 and TRBJ2-6, is as follows: EAGVAQSPRYKIIEKRQSVAFWCNPISGHATLYWYQQILGQGPKLLIQFQNNGVVDDSQLPKDRFSAERLKGVDSTLKIQPAKLEDSAVYLCASSRISAGANVLTFGAGSRLTVL.